This entry features one T cell receptor beta chain sequence. As yet, its antigen is unknown. The PCR ran on 60 Vbeta and 13 Jbeta primers. Produced via immunoSEQ multiplex PCR; TCRdb's table is partial and in-frame only. This sample has about 110,000 clones, with around 79% found just once. These data are taken from a study of cytomegalovirus exposure and HLA in healthy donors. Study outcomes and limitations: Most TCR sequences showed up rarely, but some public TCRs showed up in many donors.

This TCR came from a woman in her 40s in good health and CMV-seronegative. The sample was PBMCs.

The CDR3 loop reads CASSLSQAGANYGYTF. CDR3 in DNA: TGCGCCAGCAGCCTTTCTCAAGCCGGAGCTAACTATGGCTACACCTTC. The V and J genes are TRBV4-3 and TRBJ1-2; D ambiguous. The CDR3 covers 16 residues. V gave up 4 bases and J gave up 0 bases, with 15 bases separating them. Germline loops: CDR1 LGHNA, CDR2 YSLEER.